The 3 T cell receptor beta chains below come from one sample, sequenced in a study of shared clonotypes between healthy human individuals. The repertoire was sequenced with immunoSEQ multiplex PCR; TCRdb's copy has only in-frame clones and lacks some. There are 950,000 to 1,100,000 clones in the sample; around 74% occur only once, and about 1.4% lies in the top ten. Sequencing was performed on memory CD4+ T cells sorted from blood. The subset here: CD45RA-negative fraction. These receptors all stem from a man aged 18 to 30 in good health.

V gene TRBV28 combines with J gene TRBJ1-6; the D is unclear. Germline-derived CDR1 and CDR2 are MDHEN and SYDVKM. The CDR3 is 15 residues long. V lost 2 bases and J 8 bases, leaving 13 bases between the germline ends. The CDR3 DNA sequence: TGTGCCAGCAGTTTAGCCGGGATCCGGGATTCACCCCTCCACTTT. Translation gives CASSLAGIRDSPLHF.

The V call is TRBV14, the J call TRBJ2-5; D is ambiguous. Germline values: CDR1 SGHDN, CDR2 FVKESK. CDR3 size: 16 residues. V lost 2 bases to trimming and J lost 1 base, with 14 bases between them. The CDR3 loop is CASSQRRLPPQETQYF. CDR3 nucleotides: TGTGCCAGCAGCCAAAGACGTCTTCCCCCCCAAGAGACCCAGTACTTC.

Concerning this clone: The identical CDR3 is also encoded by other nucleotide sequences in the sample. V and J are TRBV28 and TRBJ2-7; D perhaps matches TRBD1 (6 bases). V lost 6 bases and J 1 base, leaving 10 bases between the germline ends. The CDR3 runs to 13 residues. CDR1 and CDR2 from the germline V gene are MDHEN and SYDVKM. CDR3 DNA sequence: TGTGCCAGCAGCCCAGGACAGTCCTACGAGCAGTACTTC. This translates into CASSPGQSYEQYF.